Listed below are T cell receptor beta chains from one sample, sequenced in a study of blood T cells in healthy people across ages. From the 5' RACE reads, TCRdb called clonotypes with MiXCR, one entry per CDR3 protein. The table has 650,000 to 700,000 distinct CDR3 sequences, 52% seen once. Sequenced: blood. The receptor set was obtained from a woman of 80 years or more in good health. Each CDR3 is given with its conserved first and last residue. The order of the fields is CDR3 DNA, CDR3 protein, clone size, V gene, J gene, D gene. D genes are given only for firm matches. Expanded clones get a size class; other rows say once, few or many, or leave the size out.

DNA: TGCAGTGCTGGCGGCGGCTCCTACAATGAGCAGTTCTTC
CDR3: CSAGGGSYNEQFF
size: many
V: TRBV20-1
J: TRBJ2-1
D: NA

DNA: TGTGCCACCAAGAACCGGGACTACAGCACAGATACGCAGTATTTT
CDR3: CATKNRDYSTDTQYF
size: NA
V: TRBV10-3
J: TRBJ2-3
D: TRBD2

DNA: TGTGCCAGCAGTTACTCGACAAGAGGAGAGACCCAGTACTTC
CDR3: CASSYSTRGETQYF
size: NA
V: TRBV6-5
J: TRBJ2-5
D: NA

DNA: TGCGCCAGCAGGAGGGACACTGGAGCTTTCTTT
CDR3: CASRRDTGAFF
size: once
V: TRBV5-1
J: TRBJ1-1
D: NA

DNA: TGTGCCAGCAGAAAGGGACAGGGGAATCAGCCCCAGCATTTT
CDR3: CASRKGQGNQPQHF
size: many
V: TRBV28
J: TRBJ1-5
D: TRBD1

DNA: TGTGCCAGCAGCGTAGACCTAGCGGGAGCAGATACGCAGTATTTT
CDR3: CASSVDLAGADTQYF
size: NA
V: TRBV9
J: TRBJ2-3
D: TRBD2

DNA: TGTGCCAGCACCTCTCAGGGGGCGGGGAAGGGCTACACCTTC
CDR3: CASTSQGAGKGYTF
size: NA
V: TRBV28
J: TRBJ1-2
D: TRBD1

DNA: TGTGCCAGCAGCTTGTCCGCGGGAGGCGATGAGCAGTTCTTC
CDR3: CASSLSAGGDEQFF
size: NA
V: TRBV7-2
J: TRBJ2-1
D: TRBD2

DNA: TGTGCCAGCAGCTTCCGAGGACAGGGAATCCCGGATACGCAGTATTTT
CDR3: CASSFRGQGIPDTQYF
size: many
V: TRBV5-5
J: TRBJ2-3
D: TRBD1

DNA: TGTGCCAGCAGGGGACTGGGGGTCTCTAGCACAGATACGCAGTATTTT
CDR3: CASRGLGVSSTDTQYF
size: many
V: TRBV6-6
J: TRBJ2-3
D: NA

DNA: TGTGCCAGCAGCTCTATGAGTGAGCAGTTCTTC
CDR3: CASSSMSEQFF
size: many
V: TRBV7-9
J: TRBJ2-1
D: NA

DNA: TGCAGCGTTGCGGGGGGCTTGAGCGAGCAGTACTTC
CDR3: CSVAGGLSEQYF
size: NA
V: TRBV29-1
J: TRBJ2-7
D: NA

DNA: TGTGCCAGCAGCCAAGAGGATCCTAGCACAGATACGCAGTATTTT
CDR3: CASSQEDPSTDTQYF
size: NA
V: TRBV3-1
J: TRBJ2-3
D: NA

DNA: TGCAGTGCCTTTTTCAATGAGCAGTTCTTC
CDR3: CSAFFNEQFF
size: NA
V: TRBV20-1
J: TRBJ2-1
D: NA

DNA: TGCAGTGCTAGAGGACTAGCGGGTAGGAACGAGCAGTACTTC
CDR3: CSARGLAGRNEQYF
size: NA
V: TRBV20-1
J: TRBJ2-7
D: TRBD2

DNA: TGTGCCACAGAAAGAGGGGTCGCTGAAGCTTTCTTT
CDR3: CATERGVAEAFF
size: once
V: TRBV30
J: TRBJ1-1
D: NA

DNA: TGCAGTGCCCGCGATGTACTCCAAGAGACCCAGTACTTC
CDR3: CSARDVLQETQYF
size: few
V: TRBV20-1
J: TRBJ2-5
D: NA

DNA: TGTGCCAGCAGACCCCGGGAGGATGAGCAGTTCTTC
CDR3: CASRPREDEQFF
size: NA
V: TRBV6-5
J: TRBJ2-1
D: TRBD2

DNA: TGTGCCAGCAGCCAATTGGGACTAGAGCAGTACTTC
CDR3: CASSQLGLEQYF
size: few
V: TRBV3-1
J: TRBJ2-7
D: TRBD2

DNA: TGCAGCGTTGAAGATCTACAGACCCAGGTTGGGACCCAGTACTTC
CDR3: CSVEDLQTQVGTQYF
size: NA
V: TRBV29-1
J: TRBJ2-5
D: NA

DNA: TGTGCCAGCAGCCGATTGACTAGCGGGAGGACTAACAATGAGCAGTACTTC
CDR3: CASSRLTSGRTNNEQYF
size: NA
V: TRBV28
J: TRBJ2-5
D: TRBD2

DNA: TGTGCCAGCAGCGAATACTCAGGGGTCATGGACAATGAGCAGTTCTTC
CDR3: CASSEYSGVMDNEQFF
size: few
V: TRBV21-1
J: TRBJ2-1
D: NA

DNA: TGTGCCAGCAGTTTCGGGCCTCCATCCCGAGGTTACACCTTC
CDR3: CASSFGPPSRGYTF
size: NA
V: TRBV12-3/TRBV12-4
J: TRBJ1-2
D: NA

DNA: TGTGCCATCAGTATTACAGGGGATGGCTACACCTTC
CDR3: CAISITGDGYTF
size: NA
V: TRBV10-3
J: TRBJ1-2
D: TRBD1

DNA: TGTGCCAGCAGTCTCGACAGTTTCTCCTACGAGCAGTACTTC
CDR3: CASSLDSFSYEQYF
size: NA
V: TRBV6-2/TRBV6-3
J: TRBJ2-7
D: NA

DNA: TGCAGTGCTAGAGAATCGGGCAGGGGAGAAGAGACCCAGTACTTC
CDR3: CSARESGRGEETQYF
size: NA
V: TRBV20-1
J: TRBJ2-5
D: NA

DNA: TGCGCCAGCAGCCAAGAAGAGACTCGTACCTACAATGAGCAGTTCTTC
CDR3: CASSQEETRTYNEQFF
size: NA
V: TRBV4-1
J: TRBJ2-1
D: NA

DNA: TGTGCCAGCAGCTTAACCGGGGCGAACAAGGAGCAGTTCTTC
CDR3: CASSLTGANKEQFF
size: NA
V: TRBV9
J: TRBJ2-1
D: NA

DNA: TGTGCCAGCGGACCCGGGTTCTCTGGAAACACCATATATTTT
CDR3: CASGPGFSGNTIYF
size: NA
V: TRBV7-2
J: TRBJ1-3
D: NA

DNA: TGTGCCAGCAGCTTGGAGGGGGACAGGTCCTACGAGCAGTACTTC
CDR3: CASSLEGDRSYEQYF
size: NA
V: TRBV5-4
J: TRBJ2-7
D: TRBD1

DNA: TGCGCCAGCAGCCCCCGACCCGGACTAGCGGGAGGGCCGGTAAACTACAATGAGCAGTTCTTC
CDR3: CASSPRPGLAGGPVNYNEQFF
size: NA
V: TRBV5-1
J: TRBJ2-1
D: TRBD2

DNA: TGTGCCAAAGTTTGGCTATCTGGCTACACCTTC
CDR3: CAKVWLSGYTF
size: NA
V: TRBV27
J: TRBJ1-2
D: NA

DNA: TGTGCCAGCAGCGCCATGGGAACAGATACGCAGTATTTT
CDR3: CASSAMGTDTQYF
size: NA
V: TRBV7-2
J: TRBJ2-3
D: NA

DNA: TGTGCCAGCAGTTTAGTACGAGTCGGCAGATATGGCTACACCTTC
CDR3: CASSLVRVGRYGYTF
size: many
V: TRBV12-3/TRBV12-4
J: TRBJ1-2
D: NA

DNA: TGTGCCAGCAGCCCCGGGGCCGTAACAGGGGGATCCTACAGTGAGCAGTTCTTC
CDR3: CASSPGAVTGGSYSEQFF
size: NA
V: TRBV6-1
J: TRBJ2-1
D: TRBD1

DNA: TGTGCCATCCAGACTAGCGGGAGCAATGAGCAGTTCTTC
CDR3: CAIQTSGSNEQFF
size: NA
V: TRBV10-3
J: TRBJ2-1
D: TRBD2

DNA: TGTGCCAGCAGCCAACAACTAGCGGGGGGGTCAGATACGCAGTATTTT
CDR3: CASSQQLAGGSDTQYF
size: NA
V: TRBV3-1
J: TRBJ2-3
D: TRBD2

DNA: TGTGCCAGCAGCCTAAGAGGGAATCAGAACACTGAAGCTTTCTTT
CDR3: CASSLRGNQNTEAFF
size: few
V: TRBV9
J: TRBJ1-1
D: NA